The rows below give T cell receptor beta chains drawn from one sample of a study of long-term antiretroviral therapy in people with HIV. Some clones are missing from TCRdb's copy, which holds only in-frame ones; the method was immunoSEQ multiplex PCR. The sample shows around 35,000 clones, approximately 97% of them seen only once. This specimen consisted of unsorted PBMCs, obtained 6.9 years after starting antiretroviral therapy. Receptors originate from a man younger than 40 with HIV. The CDR3 runs from the conserved cysteine through the conserved F or W. A D gene is named only where the DNA matches it firmly. Size is stated for part of the rows, as once, few or many counts, or as a class when the clone is expanded.

j_call d_call clone_size v_call cdr3_aa cdr3_nt
TRBJ1-1 . . TRBV6-1 CASSEQLNTEAFF TGTGCCAGCAGTGAACAGCTGAACACTGAAGCTTTCTTT
TRBJ1-2 . . TRBV28 CATSGGVRGYTF TGTGCCACATCTGGGGGCGTCCGGGGCTACACCTTC
TRBJ1-5 TRBD1 . TRBV7-9 CASSPTGSNQPQHF TGTGCCAGCAGCCCGACAGGGAGCAATCAGCCCCAGCATTTT
TRBJ2-6 . . TRBV9 CASSSRDYSSGANVLTF TGTGCCAGCAGCAGCAGAGATTATAGCTCTGGGGCCAACGTCCTGACTTTC
TRBJ2-7 TRBD2 . TRBV2 CASSVSLRLAGYSYEQYF TGTGCCAGCAGTGTGTCCCTCAGACTAGCGGGTTACTCCTACGAGCAGTACTTC
TRBJ1-6 . . TRBV4-3 CASSRNPLRDTSSPLHF TGCGCCAGCAGCCGAAACCCACTCCGGGACACGAGTTCACCCCTCCACTTT
TRBJ1-4 . . TRBV19 CASQPSGAAGSEKLFF TGTGCCAGTCAACCATCAGGGGCAGCGGGCAGTGAAAAACTGTTTTTT
TRBJ1-1 . once TRBV13 CASSSGDATEAFF TGTGCCAGCAGCTCCGGGGACGCCACTGAAGCTTTCTTT
TRBJ2-7 . . TRBV6-5 CASSYGLGYEQYF TGTGCCAGCAGTTACGGTTTGGGCTACGAGCAGTACTTC
TRBJ2-7 TRBD1 . TRBV19 CASSLGTERDEQYF TGTGCCAGTAGTCTGGGGACAGAGCGCGACGAGCAGTACTTC
TRBJ2-1 . . TRBV7-6 CASSLAAGSVNEQFF TGTGCCAGCAGCTTAGCCGCGGGGTCCGTTAATGAGCAGTTCTTC
TRBJ2-2 . . TRBV11-2 CASSLSGGELFF TGTGCCAGCAGCTTAAGCGGCGGGGAGCTGTTTTTT
TRBJ1-5 TRBD1 . TRBV6-1 CASSDPIWDRGLWNQPQHF TGTGCCAGCAGTGATCCGATATGGGACAGGGGGCTATGGAATCAGCCCCAGCATTTT
TRBJ1-4 . . TRBV7-6 CASSLGAEKLFF TGTGCCAGCAGCTTAGGGGCAGAAAAACTGTTTTTT
TRBJ2-7 . . TRBV4-1 CASSQEGTVTPSYEQYF TGCGCCAGCAGCCAAGAGGGAACAGTAACCCCTTCCTACGAGCAGTACTTC
TRBJ2-1 TRBD2 . TRBV4-3 CASSQRTSGAGSYNEQFF TGCGCCAGCAGCCAAAGGACTAGCGGGGCTGGCTCCTACAATGAGCAGTTCTTC
TRBJ2-7 . . TRBV5-6 CASSLQYSYEQYF TGTGCCAGCAGTTTACAGTACTCCTACGAGCAGTACTTC
TRBJ2-5 . . TRBV6-6 CASSRAMPETQYF TGTGCCAGCAGCAGGGCGATGCCAGAGACCCAGTACTTC
TRBJ2-6 . . TRBV7-9 CASSLPTGTGANVLTF TGTGCCAGCAGCTTACCTACGGGGACCGGGGCCAACGTCCTGACTTTC
TRBJ2-5 . . TRBV19 CASSIDLTEETQYF TGTGCCAGTAGTATAGATTTGACGGAAGAGACCCAGTACTTC
TRBJ2-1 . . TRBV5-6 CASSFWDEQFF TGTGCCAGCAGCTTTTGGGATGAGCAGTTCTTC
TRBJ2-7 . . TRBV10-2 CASSEGYEQYF TGCGCCAGCAGTGAAGGTTACGAGCAGTACTTC
TRBJ1-1 . . TRBV7-9 CASSSYLQSSAEAFF TGTGCCAGCAGCTCCTACCTACAAAGTAGCGCTGAAGCTTTCTTT